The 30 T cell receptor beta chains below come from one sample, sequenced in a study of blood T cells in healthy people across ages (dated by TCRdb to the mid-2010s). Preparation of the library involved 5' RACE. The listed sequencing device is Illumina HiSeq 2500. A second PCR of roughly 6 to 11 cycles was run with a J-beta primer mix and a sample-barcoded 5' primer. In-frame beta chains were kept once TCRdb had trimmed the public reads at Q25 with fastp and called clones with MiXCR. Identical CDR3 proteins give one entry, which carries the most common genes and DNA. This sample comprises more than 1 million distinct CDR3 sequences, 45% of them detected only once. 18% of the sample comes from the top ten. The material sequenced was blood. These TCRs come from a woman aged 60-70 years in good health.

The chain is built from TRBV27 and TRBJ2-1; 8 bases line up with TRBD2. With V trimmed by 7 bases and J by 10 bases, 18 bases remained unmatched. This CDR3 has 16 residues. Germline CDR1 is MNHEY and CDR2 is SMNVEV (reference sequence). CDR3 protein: CASNQRVAGPREEQFF. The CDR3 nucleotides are TGTGCCAGCAACCAGAGGGTAGCGGGGCCCCGGGAAGAGCAGTTCTTC.

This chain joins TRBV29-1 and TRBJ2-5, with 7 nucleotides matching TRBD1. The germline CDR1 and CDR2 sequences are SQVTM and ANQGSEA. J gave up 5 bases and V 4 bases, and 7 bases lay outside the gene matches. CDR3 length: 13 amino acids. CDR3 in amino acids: CSVGQGSTETQYF. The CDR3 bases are TGCAGCGTTGGACAGGGCTCAACCGAGACCCAGTACTTC.

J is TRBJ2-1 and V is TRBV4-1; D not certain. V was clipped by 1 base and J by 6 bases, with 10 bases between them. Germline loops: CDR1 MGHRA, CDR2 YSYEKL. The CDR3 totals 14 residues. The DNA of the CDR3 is TGCGCCAGCAGCCAAGTCCGCTGGGGCAATGAGCAGTTCTTC. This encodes CASSQVRWGNEQFF.

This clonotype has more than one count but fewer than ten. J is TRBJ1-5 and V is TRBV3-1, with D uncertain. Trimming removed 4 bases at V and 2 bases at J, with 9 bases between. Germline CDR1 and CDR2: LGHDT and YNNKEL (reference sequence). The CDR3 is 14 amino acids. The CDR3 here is CASSLGLGNQPQHF. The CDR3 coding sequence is TGTGCCAGCAGCCTAGGGTTAGGCAATCAGCCCCAGCATTTT.

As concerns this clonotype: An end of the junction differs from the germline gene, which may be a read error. CDR3 DNA sequence: TGTGCCAGCAGTTTAGGAGCCTCCGGGGGCGGGAGGTTTTCAGATACGCAGTATTTT. It yields the protein CASSLGASGGGRFSDTQYF. This chain links TRBV7-2 with TRBJ2-3; 8 positions agree with TRBD2. This CDR3 has 19 amino acids. CDR1 and CDR2 (germline): SGHTA, FQGNSA.

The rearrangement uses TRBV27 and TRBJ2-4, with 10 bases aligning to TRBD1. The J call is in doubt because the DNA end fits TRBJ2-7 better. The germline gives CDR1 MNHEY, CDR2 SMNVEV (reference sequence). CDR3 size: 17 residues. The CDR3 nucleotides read TGTGCCAGCAGTTCGGTCGACCGACAGGGGGCAGTTTACGAGCAGTACTTC. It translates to CASSSVDRQGAVYEQYF.

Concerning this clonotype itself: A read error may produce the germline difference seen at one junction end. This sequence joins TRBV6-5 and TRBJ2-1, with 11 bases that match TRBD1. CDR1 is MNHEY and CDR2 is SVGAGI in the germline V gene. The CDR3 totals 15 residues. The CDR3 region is CTSSAGQGANNEQFF. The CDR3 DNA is TGTACCAGCAGTGCCGGACAGGGGGCAAACAATGAGCAGTTCTTC.

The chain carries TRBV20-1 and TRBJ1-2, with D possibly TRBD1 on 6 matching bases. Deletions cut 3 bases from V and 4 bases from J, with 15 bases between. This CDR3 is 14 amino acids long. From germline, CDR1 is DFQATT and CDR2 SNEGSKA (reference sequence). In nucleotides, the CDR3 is TGCAGTGCTAGCAGGGGCGCGACCAGCTATGGCTACACCTTC. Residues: CSASRGATSYGYTF.

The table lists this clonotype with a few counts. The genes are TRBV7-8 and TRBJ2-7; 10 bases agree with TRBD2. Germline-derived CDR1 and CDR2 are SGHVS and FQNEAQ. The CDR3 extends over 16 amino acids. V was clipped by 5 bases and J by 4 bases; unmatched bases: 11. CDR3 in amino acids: CASSAIGLADYYEQYF. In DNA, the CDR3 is TGTGCCAGCAGCGCGATAGGACTAGCGGACTATTACGAGCAGTACTTC.

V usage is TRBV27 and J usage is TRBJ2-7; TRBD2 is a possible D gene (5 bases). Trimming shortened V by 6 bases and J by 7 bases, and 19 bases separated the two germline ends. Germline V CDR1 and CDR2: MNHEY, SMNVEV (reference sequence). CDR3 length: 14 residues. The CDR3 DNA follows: TGTGCCAGCAGCCGGACGGTACCGGGGAATGAGCAGTACTTC. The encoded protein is CASSRTVPGNEQYF.

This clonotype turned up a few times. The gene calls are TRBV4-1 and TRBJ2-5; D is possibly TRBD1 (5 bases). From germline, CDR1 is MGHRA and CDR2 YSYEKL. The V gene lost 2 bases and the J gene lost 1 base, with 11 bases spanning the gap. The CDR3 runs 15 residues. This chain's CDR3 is CASSQIGVIQETQYF. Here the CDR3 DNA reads TGCGCCAGCAGCCAAATAGGGGTTATCCAAGAGACCCAGTACTTC.

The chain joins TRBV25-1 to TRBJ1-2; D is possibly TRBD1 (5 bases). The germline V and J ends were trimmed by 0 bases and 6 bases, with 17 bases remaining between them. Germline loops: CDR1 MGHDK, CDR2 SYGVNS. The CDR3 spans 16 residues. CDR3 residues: CASSEYSTGGDDGYTF. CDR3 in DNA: TGTGCCAGCAGTGAATACTCAACGGGGGGTGACGATGGCTACACCTTC.

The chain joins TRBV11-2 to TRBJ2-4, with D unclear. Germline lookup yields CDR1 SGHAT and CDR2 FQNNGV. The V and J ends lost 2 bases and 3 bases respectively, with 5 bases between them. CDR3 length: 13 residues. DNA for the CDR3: TGTGCCAGCAGCTTAAGTGTCAAAAACATTCAGTACTTC. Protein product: CASSLSVKNIQYF.

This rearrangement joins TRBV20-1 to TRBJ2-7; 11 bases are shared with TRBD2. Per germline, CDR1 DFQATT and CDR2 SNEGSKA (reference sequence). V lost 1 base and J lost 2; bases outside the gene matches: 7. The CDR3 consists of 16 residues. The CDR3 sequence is CSARVVTSGETYEQYF. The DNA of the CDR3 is TGCAGTGCTAGAGTAGTGACTAGCGGGGAAACCTACGAGCAGTACTTC.

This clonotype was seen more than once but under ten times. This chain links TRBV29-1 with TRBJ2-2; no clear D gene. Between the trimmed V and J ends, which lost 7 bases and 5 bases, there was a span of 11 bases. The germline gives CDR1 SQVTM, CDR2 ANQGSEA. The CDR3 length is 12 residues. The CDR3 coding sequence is TGCAGCGCCGAAGGATCAACCGGGGAGCTGTTTTTT. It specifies CSAEGSTGELFF.

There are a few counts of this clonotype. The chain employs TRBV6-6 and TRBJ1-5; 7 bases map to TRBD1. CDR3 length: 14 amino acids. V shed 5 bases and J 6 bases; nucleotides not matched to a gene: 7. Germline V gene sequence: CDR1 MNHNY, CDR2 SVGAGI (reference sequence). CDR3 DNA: TGTGCCAGCAGTGACAGACAGGGCATTCAGCCCCAGCATTTT. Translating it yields CASSDRQGIQPQHF.

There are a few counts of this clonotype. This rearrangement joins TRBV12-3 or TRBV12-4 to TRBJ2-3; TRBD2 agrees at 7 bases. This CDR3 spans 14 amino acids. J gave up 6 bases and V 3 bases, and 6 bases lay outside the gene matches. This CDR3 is CASSFRGRADTQYF. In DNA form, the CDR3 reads TGTGCCAGCAGTTTCCGGGGGAGGGCGGATACGCAGTATTTT.

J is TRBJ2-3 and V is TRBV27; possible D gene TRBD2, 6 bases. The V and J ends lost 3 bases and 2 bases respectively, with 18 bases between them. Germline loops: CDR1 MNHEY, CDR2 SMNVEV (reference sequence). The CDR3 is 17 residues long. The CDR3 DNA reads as TGTGCCAGCAGTTTTCAGCCTCTAGCGAGGGTCACAGATACGCAGTATTTT. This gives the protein CASSFQPLARVTDTQYF.

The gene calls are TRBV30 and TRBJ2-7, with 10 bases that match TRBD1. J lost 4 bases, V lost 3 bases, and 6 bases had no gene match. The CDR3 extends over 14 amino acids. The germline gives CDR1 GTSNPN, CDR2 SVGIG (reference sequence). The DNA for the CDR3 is TGTGCCTGGAGAAAACCGGGACAGGGGTACGAGCAGTACTTC. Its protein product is CAWRKPGQGYEQYF.

CDR3 protein: CASSYFPRAGTYEQYF. DNA for the CDR3: TGTGCCAGCAGTTACTTCCCCCGTGCAGGTACCTACGAGCAGTACTTC. The gene calls are TRBV6-5 and TRBJ2-7, with D hard to call. Germline CDR1 MNHEY, CDR2 SVGAGI. CDR3 length equals 16 residues. V dropped 1 base and J dropped 2 bases, with 15 bases sitting between them.

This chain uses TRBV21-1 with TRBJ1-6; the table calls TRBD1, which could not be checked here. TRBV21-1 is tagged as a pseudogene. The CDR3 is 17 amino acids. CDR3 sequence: CASSNPGTGPRNSPLHF. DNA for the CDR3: TGTGCCAGCAGTAACCCGGGGACAGGGCCACGAAATTCACCCCTCCACTTT.

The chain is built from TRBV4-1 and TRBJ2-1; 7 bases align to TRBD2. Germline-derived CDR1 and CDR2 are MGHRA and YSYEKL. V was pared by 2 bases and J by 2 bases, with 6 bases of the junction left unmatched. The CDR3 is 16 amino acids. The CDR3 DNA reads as TGCGCCAGCAGCCAACGCGTGGGAGGGACCTACAATGAGCAGTTCTTC. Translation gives CASSQRVGGTYNEQFF.

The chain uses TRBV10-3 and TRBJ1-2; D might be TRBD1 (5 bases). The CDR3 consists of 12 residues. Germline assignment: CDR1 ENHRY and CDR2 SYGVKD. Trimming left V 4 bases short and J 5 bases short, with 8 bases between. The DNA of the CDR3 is TGTGCCATCAGTGGGGACGGTTATGGCTACACCTTC. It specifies CAISGDGYGYTF.

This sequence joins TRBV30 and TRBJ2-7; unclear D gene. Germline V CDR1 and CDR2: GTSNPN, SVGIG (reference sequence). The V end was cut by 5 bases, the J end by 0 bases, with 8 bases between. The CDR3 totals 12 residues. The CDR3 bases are TGTGCCTGGTCGGCGGACTCCTACGAGCAGTACTTC. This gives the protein CAWSADSYEQYF. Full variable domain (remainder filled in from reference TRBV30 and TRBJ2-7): SQTIHQWPATLVQPVGSPLSLECTVEGTSNPNLYWYRQAAGRGLQLLFYSVGIGQISSEVPQNLSASRPQDRQFILSSKKLLLSDSGFYLCAWSADSYEQYFGPGTRLTVT.

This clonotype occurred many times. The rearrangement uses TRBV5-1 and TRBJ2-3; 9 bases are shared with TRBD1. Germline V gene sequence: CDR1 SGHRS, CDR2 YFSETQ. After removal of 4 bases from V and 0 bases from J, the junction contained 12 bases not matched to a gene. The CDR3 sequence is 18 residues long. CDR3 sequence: CASSRSYPGQGSTDTQYF. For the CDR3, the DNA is TGCGCCAGCAGCCGAAGTTACCCGGGACAGGGTAGCACAGATACGCAGTATTTT.

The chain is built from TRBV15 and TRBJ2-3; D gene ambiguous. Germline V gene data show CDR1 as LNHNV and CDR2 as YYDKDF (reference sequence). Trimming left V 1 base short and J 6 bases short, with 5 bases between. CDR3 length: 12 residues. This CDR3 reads CATSRAGDTQYF. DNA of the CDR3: TGTGCCACCAGCAGAGCTGGGGATACGCAGTATTTT.

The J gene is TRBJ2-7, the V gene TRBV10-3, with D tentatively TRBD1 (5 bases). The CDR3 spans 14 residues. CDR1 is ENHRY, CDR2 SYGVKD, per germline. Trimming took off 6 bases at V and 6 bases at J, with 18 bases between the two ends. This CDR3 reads CAIRRQILTAEQYF. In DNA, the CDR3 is TGTGCCATCAGACGACAGATTCTCACGGCCGAGCAGTACTTC.

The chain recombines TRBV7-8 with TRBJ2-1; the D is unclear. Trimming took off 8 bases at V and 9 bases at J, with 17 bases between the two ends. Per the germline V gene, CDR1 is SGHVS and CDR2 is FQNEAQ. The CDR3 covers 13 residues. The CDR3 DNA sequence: TGTGCCAGCGGCCCTAAGTTGGGTAGTGAGCAGTTCTTC. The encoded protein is CASGPKLGSEQFF.

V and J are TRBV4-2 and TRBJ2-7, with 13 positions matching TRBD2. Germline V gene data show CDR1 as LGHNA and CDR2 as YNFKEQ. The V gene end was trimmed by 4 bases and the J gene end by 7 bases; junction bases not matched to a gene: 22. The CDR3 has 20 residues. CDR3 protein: CASSPYLGLAGVRSTDEQYF. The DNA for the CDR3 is TGTGCCAGCAGCCCCTACCTCGGACTAGCGGGAGTTCGATCGACGGATGAGCAGTACTTC.

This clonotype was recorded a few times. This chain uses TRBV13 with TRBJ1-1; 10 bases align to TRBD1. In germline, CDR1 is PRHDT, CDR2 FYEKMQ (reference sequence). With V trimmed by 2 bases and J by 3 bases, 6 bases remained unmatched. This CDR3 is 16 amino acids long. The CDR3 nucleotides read TGTGCCAGCAGCTTATTAGGGACAGGGGCGGACACTGAAGCTTTCTTT. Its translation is CASSLLGTGADTEAFF.